This is a list of T cell receptor beta chains from one sample in a study of Graves' ophthalmopathy and Graves' hyperthyroidism. TCRdb redid the calling of the multiplex PCR reads with MiXCR, one entry per CDR3 protein. In the table there are about 1.1 million distinct CDR3 sequences, around a third of which are singletons. The sequenced material came from peripheral blood or thyroid tissue (not recorded which). The receptors come from an adult man with Graves' hyperthyroidism. Each CDR3 is given with its conserved first and last residue. The order of the fields is V gene, clone size, J gene, D gene, CDR3 DNA, CDR3 protein. D genes are given only for firm matches. Some rows have no size entry. The others give once, few or many, or a class for an expanded clone.

V gene: TRBV6-5
clone size: few
J gene: TRBJ2-7
D gene: TRBD2
CDR3 DNA: TGTGCCAGCAGGCGGGAGCGGAGCATCTACGAGCAGTACTTC
CDR3 protein: CASRRERSIYEQYF

V gene: TRBV7-2
clone size: -
J gene: TRBJ1-1
D gene: TRBD1
CDR3 DNA: TGTGCCAGCAGCTTAAGGGGGACAGGGGGGTATCCTGAAGCTTTCTTT
CDR3 protein: CASSLRGTGGYPEAFF

V gene: TRBV10-3
clone size: -
J gene: TRBJ2-7
D gene: -
CDR3 DNA: TGTGCCATCAGTGGGGCGACTAGAAGTCACGAGCAGTACTTC
CDR3 protein: CAISGATRSHEQYF

V gene: TRBV2
clone size: few
J gene: TRBJ1-5
D gene: -
CDR3 DNA: TGTGCCAGCAGTGAACTCGAGGGATATAGCAATCAGCCCCAGCATTTT
CDR3 protein: CASSELEGYSNQPQHF

V gene: TRBV12-5
clone size: -
J gene: TRBJ2-2
D gene: -
CDR3 DNA: TGTGCTAGTGGTTTGGTAGATTATCGATCTTCCGGGGAGCTGTTTTTT
CDR3 protein: CASGLVDYRSSGELFF

V gene: TRBV29-1
clone size: many
J gene: TRBJ2-3
D gene: -
CDR3 DNA: TGCAGCGCTGATCTTGGCACAGATACGCAGTATTTT
CDR3 protein: CSADLGTDTQYF

V gene: TRBV6-6
clone size: -
J gene: TRBJ2-7
D gene: -
CDR3 DNA: TGTACCAGCAGTTACTTTCGGGGGAGGTTCCGAGAGCAGTACTTC
CDR3 protein: CTSSYFRGRFREQYF

V gene: TRBV9
clone size: many
J gene: TRBJ2-5
D gene: -
CDR3 DNA: TGTGCCAGCAGCGTTGGACCACTAGCCCACGTCGGGGAGACCCAGTACTTC
CDR3 protein: CASSVGPLAHVGETQYF

V gene: TRBV5-6
clone size: few
J gene: TRBJ2-5
D gene: -
CDR3 DNA: TGTGCCAGCAGCTCCAGACAGGTGGGAGAGACCCAGTACTTC
CDR3 protein: CASSSRQVGETQYF

V gene: TRBV7-9
clone size: -
J gene: TRBJ1-5
D gene: TRBD1
CDR3 DNA: TGTGCCAGCAGCATTTACCGGGACAGTCGCAATCAGCCCCAGCATTTT
CDR3 protein: CASSIYRDSRNQPQHF

V gene: TRBV7-8
clone size: -
J gene: TRBJ1-4
D gene: -
CDR3 DNA: TGTGCCAGCAGCGCGTACCGGGCTTCAATGGAAAAACTGTTTTTT
CDR3 protein: CASSAYRASMEKLFF

V gene: TRBV2
clone size: many
J gene: TRBJ1-1
D gene: TRBD1
CDR3 DNA: TGTGCCAGCATTGACAGGGTGGGGAGTGGGACTGAAGCTTTCTTT
CDR3 protein: CASIDRVGSGTEAFF

V gene: TRBV6-2/TRBV6-3
clone size: -
J gene: TRBJ1-4
D gene: -
CDR3 DNA: TGTGCCAGCAGTTACGGCCGAAATGAAAAACTGTTTTTT
CDR3 protein: CASSYGRNEKLFF

V gene: TRBV7-9
clone size: -
J gene: TRBJ1-1
D gene: -
CDR3 DNA: TGTGCCAGCAGCTTAGCGGGCGGAGGGAGGATGAACACTGAAGCTTTCTTT
CDR3 protein: CASSLAGGGRMNTEAFF

V gene: TRBV9
clone size: many
J gene: TRBJ1-2
D gene: -
CDR3 DNA: TGTGCCAGCAGCCTGGACAGTTCGATGGGCTACACCTTC
CDR3 protein: CASSLDSSMGYTF

V gene: TRBV29-1
clone size: many
J gene: TRBJ2-2
D gene: -
CDR3 DNA: TGCAGCGTTGACGGCAAAGAGCCGAACACCGGGGAGCTGTTTTTT
CDR3 protein: CSVDGKEPNTGELFF

V gene: TRBV7-9
clone size: many
J gene: TRBJ1-3
D gene: -
CDR3 DNA: TGTGCCAGCAGCTCGGGTGTGGACACCATATATTTT
CDR3 protein: CASSSGVDTIYF

V gene: TRBV6-5
clone size: -
J gene: TRBJ1-1
D gene: TRBD1
CDR3 DNA: TGTGCCAGCAGCGACCTCCTGGACAGGTGGGACGCTTTCTTT
CDR3 protein: CASSDLLDRWDAFF

V gene: TRBV10-3
clone size: -
J gene: TRBJ1-6
D gene: -
CDR3 DNA: TGTGCCATCAGTGATTATTCACCCCTCCACTTT
CDR3 protein: CAISDYSPLHF

V gene: TRBV5-1
clone size: many
J gene: TRBJ2-7
D gene: -
CDR3 DNA: TGTGCCAGCAGCTCGGACAGCTACGAGCAGTACTTC
CDR3 protein: CASSSDSYEQYF

V gene: TRBV18
clone size: few
J gene: TRBJ1-1
D gene: -
CDR3 DNA: TGTGCCAGCGCCCCTCTCTTGAACACTGAAGCTTTCTTT
CDR3 protein: CASAPLLNTEAFF

V gene: TRBV10-2
clone size: -
J gene: TRBJ1-2
D gene: -
CDR3 DNA: TGCGCCAGCAGTGAGCCGGACAGTCTTTACCCCTATGGCTACACCTTC
CDR3 protein: CASSEPDSLYPYGYTF

V gene: TRBV21-1
clone size: -
J gene: TRBJ2-5
D gene: -
CDR3 DNA: TGTGCCAGCAGAAATAGCGGGGGGGCAGACAGCAGAGAGACCCAGTACTTC
CDR3 protein: CASRNSGGADSRETQYF

V gene: TRBV5-4
clone size: -
J gene: TRBJ2-5
D gene: TRBD2
CDR3 DNA: TGTGCCAGCAGCCCTGGACTAGTGAAAGAGACCCAGTACTTC
CDR3 protein: CASSPGLVKETQYF

V gene: TRBV6-5
clone size: -
J gene: TRBJ1-4
D gene: TRBD1
CDR3 DNA: TGTGCCAGCTGGGACACCTCGGACAGGGTCGAAAAACTGTTTTTT
CDR3 protein: CASWDTSDRVEKLFF

V gene: TRBV10-3
clone size: many
J gene: TRBJ2-7
D gene: -
CDR3 DNA: TGTGCCACCATCGCCGATCAGGGGTCTGGCGAGCAGTACTTC
CDR3 protein: CATIADQGSGEQYF

V gene: TRBV9
clone size: -
J gene: TRBJ1-3
D gene: TRBD1
CDR3 DNA: TGTGCCAGCAGCGTGAGGGACAGGCTCTCTGGAAACACCATATATTTT
CDR3 protein: CASSVRDRLSGNTIYF

V gene: TRBV7-2
clone size: many
J gene: TRBJ1-2
D gene: -
CDR3 DNA: TGTGCCAGCAGCTTCTCCGACCCCATTTATGGCTACACCTTC
CDR3 protein: CASSFSDPIYGYTF

V gene: TRBV4-1
clone size: -
J gene: TRBJ2-7
D gene: TRBD2
CDR3 DNA: TGCGCCAGCAGCCAAGAAAGGACTAGCGGCCCCTACGAGCAGTACTTC
CDR3 protein: CASSQERTSGPYEQYF

V gene: TRBV11-2
clone size: -
J gene: TRBJ1-1
D gene: -
CDR3 DNA: TGTGCCAGCAGCTTAGCAAGGTTTTTCAACACTGAAGCTTTCTTT
CDR3 protein: CASSLARFFNTEAFF

V gene: TRBV5-1
clone size: once
J gene: TRBJ2-2
D gene: -
CDR3 DNA: TGCGCCAGCAGACCCTTCGACAGGGAGCTGTTTTTT
CDR3 protein: CASRPFDRELFF

V gene: TRBV5-1
clone size: -
J gene: TRBJ1-2
D gene: TRBD1
CDR3 DNA: TGCGCCAGCAGCCCACAGGGGCCCGGAGGCTACACCTTC
CDR3 protein: CASSPQGPGGYTF

V gene: TRBV12-3/TRBV12-4
clone size: few
J gene: TRBJ1-5
D gene: -
CDR3 DNA: TGTGCCAGCAAAGGACCCGTCGATCAGCCCCAGCATTTT
CDR3 protein: CASKGPVDQPQHF

V gene: TRBV6-4
clone size: -
J gene: TRBJ1-5
D gene: -
CDR3 DNA: TGTGCCAGCAGTGGTTGGGAGAATCAGCCCCAGCATTTT
CDR3 protein: CASSGWENQPQHF

V gene: TRBV6-2/TRBV6-3
clone size: few
J gene: TRBJ2-5
D gene: -
CDR3 DNA: TGTGCCACCGACAGGTCGGGGGAAATCCAGTACTTC
CDR3 protein: CATDRSGEIQYF

V gene: TRBV20-1
clone size: many
J gene: TRBJ1-2
D gene: -
CDR3 DNA: TGCAGTGCTAGAGATCCCCAGAGAACCACCCGGGTCTATGGCTACACCTTC
CDR3 protein: CSARDPQRTTRVYGYTF

V gene: TRBV20-1
clone size: -
J gene: TRBJ1-5
D gene: TRBD1
CDR3 DNA: TGCAGTGCTAGAATCTGGGGGACAGGGGTTCAGCCCCAGCATTTT
CDR3 protein: CSARIWGTGVQPQHF